Listed below are T cell receptor beta chains from one sample, sequenced in a study of shared clonotypes between healthy human individuals. This table comes from immunoSEQ multiplex PCR, and its TCRdb copy is limited to in-frame clones, with some not included. Of 2 million to 2.5 million clones listed, around 90% were seen once; the top ten hold more than 0.35%. Sequencing was done on a sample of naive CD4+ T cells from PBMCs. The receptors here all came from a young man in good health. Some clones in this sample may be carry-over from other donors' samples. Both conserved end residues are part of each CDR3. A D gene is named only where the DNA matches it firmly. Size is omitted from some rows. Given values are once, few, many or a class for expanded clones.

clone_size: -
v_call: TRBV5-1
d_call: TRBD2
j_call: TRBJ2-1
cdr3_nt: TGCGCCAGCAGCTTGTCGAGGACTAGCGGGAGGGCCAACAATGAGCAGTTCTTC
cdr3_aa: CASSLSRTSGRANNEQFF

clone_size: -
v_call: TRBV27
d_call: -
j_call: TRBJ2-5
cdr3_nt: TGTGCCAGCAGTTGGGACTACCAAGAGACCCAGTACTTC
cdr3_aa: CASSWDYQETQYF

clone_size: -
v_call: TRBV9
d_call: -
j_call: TRBJ1-4
cdr3_nt: TGTGCCAGCAGCGTAGTGGCAGGCCCTAATGAAAAACTGTTTTTT
cdr3_aa: CASSVVAGPNEKLFF

clone_size: -
v_call: TRBV28
d_call: TRBD1
j_call: TRBJ2-3
cdr3_nt: TGTGCCAGCAAGGGGGGACAGGGGGCCGGAGATACGCAGTATTTT
cdr3_aa: CASKGGQGAGDTQYF

clone_size: -
v_call: TRBV2
d_call: TRBD1
j_call: TRBJ1-5
cdr3_nt: TGTGCCAGCGACAGGGTTAGCAATCAGCCCCAGCATTTT
cdr3_aa: CASDRVSNQPQHF

clone_size: -
v_call: TRBV7-2
d_call: TRBD2
j_call: TRBJ2-1
cdr3_nt: TGTGCCAGCAGCTCCTCCTGGACTAGCGGGAGGGGCAATGAGCAGTTCTTC
cdr3_aa: CASSSSWTSGRGNEQFF

clone_size: -
v_call: TRBV5-1
d_call: -
j_call: TRBJ2-3
cdr3_nt: TGCGCCAGCAGCAACTCCGGGAGCACAGATACGCAGTATTTT
cdr3_aa: CASSNSGSTDTQYF

clone_size: -
v_call: TRBV5-1
d_call: -
j_call: TRBJ2-7
cdr3_nt: TGCGCCAGCAGCTTGGCCGGGTCGAACGAGCAGTACTTC
cdr3_aa: CASSLAGSNEQYF

clone_size: -
v_call: TRBV9
d_call: -
j_call: TRBJ2-3
cdr3_nt: TGTGCCAGCAGCGTATTCCTGGGCGGTCTCTCCGCAGATACGCAGTATTTT
cdr3_aa: CASSVFLGGLSADTQYF

clone_size: -
v_call: TRBV11-2
d_call: TRBD2
j_call: TRBJ2-2
cdr3_nt: TGTGCCAGCAGCTTAATAGGTAGCGGGACAACCGGGGAGCTGTTTTTT
cdr3_aa: CASSLIGSGTTGELFF

clone_size: -
v_call: TRBV6-1
d_call: -
j_call: TRBJ1-1
cdr3_nt: TGTGCCAGCAGAAGGGAGAACACTGAAGCTTTCTTT
cdr3_aa: CASRRENTEAFF

clone_size: -
v_call: TRBV10-3
d_call: TRBD1
j_call: TRBJ2-5
cdr3_nt: TGTGCCATCAGCCACGGACAGGGGGCACGGGAGACCCAGTACTTC
cdr3_aa: CAISHGQGARETQYF

clone_size: -
v_call: TRBV28
d_call: TRBD1
j_call: TRBJ1-3
cdr3_nt: TGTGCCAGCAGGAAGGGACAGAGCTCTGGAAACACCATATATTTT
cdr3_aa: CASRKGQSSGNTIYF

clone_size: -
v_call: TRBV6-1
d_call: -
j_call: TRBJ1-2
cdr3_nt: TGTGCCAGCAGTGAAGTTTGGCAGAGCTATGGCTACACCTTC
cdr3_aa: CASSEVWQSYGYTF

clone_size: -
v_call: TRBV19
d_call: -
j_call: TRBJ1-1
cdr3_nt: TGTGCCAGTAGTATAGGGTCCGGCAGGGCGAACACTGAAGCTTTCTTT
cdr3_aa: CASSIGSGRANTEAFF

clone_size: -
v_call: TRBV28
d_call: -
j_call: TRBJ2-1
cdr3_nt: TGTGCCAGCGGGACCGTCGAATCCAATGAGCAGTTCTTC
cdr3_aa: CASGTVESNEQFF

clone_size: -
v_call: TRBV7-2
d_call: -
j_call: TRBJ2-3
cdr3_nt: TGTGCCAGCAGCTTTGGCTTCACCCCTTATACGCAGTATTTT
cdr3_aa: CASSFGFTPYTQYF

clone_size: -
v_call: TRBV27
d_call: -
j_call: TRBJ2-7
cdr3_nt: TGTGCCAGCAGTTTATCCGGGACTGGCTACGAGCAGTACTTC
cdr3_aa: CASSLSGTGYEQYF

clone_size: -
v_call: TRBV28
d_call: -
j_call: TRBJ2-7
cdr3_nt: TGTGCCAGCAGCCCAAGGGGGGGCCGGGACGAGCAGTACTTC
cdr3_aa: CASSPRGGRDEQYF

clone_size: -
v_call: TRBV6-5
d_call: -
j_call: TRBJ1-4
cdr3_nt: TGTGCCAGCAGTTACGGGGGGGCGAATAATGAAAAACTGTTTTTT
cdr3_aa: CASSYGGANNEKLFF

clone_size: -
v_call: TRBV4-1
d_call: TRBD1
j_call: TRBJ1-6
cdr3_nt: TGCGCCAGCAGCCAAGAATTTTCGACAGGGACCATCCACTTT
cdr3_aa: CASSQEFSTGTIHF

clone_size: -
v_call: TRBV7-9
d_call: TRBD1
j_call: TRBJ2-1
cdr3_nt: TGTGCCAGCAGCTCCCGGTGGGGACAGAGCTCCTACAATGAGCAGTTCTTC
cdr3_aa: CASSSRWGQSSYNEQFF

clone_size: once
v_call: TRBV28
d_call: -
j_call: TRBJ1-1
cdr3_nt: TGTGCCAGCAGTTTGGCAGGGCCTGCGCGAGGGTATGCTTTCTTT
cdr3_aa: CASSLAGPARGYAFF

clone_size: -
v_call: TRBV7-9
d_call: -
j_call: TRBJ2-5
cdr3_nt: TGTGCCAGCAGCCGACTACGCGGGGCATTGAAAGAGACCCAGTACTTC
cdr3_aa: CASSRLRGALKETQYF

clone_size: -
v_call: TRBV5-4
d_call: TRBD2
j_call: TRBJ2-5
cdr3_nt: TGTGCCAGCAGTCCAGCTAGAGCGGGAGGGGAGACCCAGTACTTC
cdr3_aa: CASSPARAGGETQYF

clone_size: -
v_call: TRBV7-3
d_call: TRBD2
j_call: TRBJ2-1
cdr3_nt: TGTGCCAGCAGCTTATTAGGCCCTAGCGGGAGGGATGAGCAGTTCTTC
cdr3_aa: CASSLLGPSGRDEQFF

clone_size: -
v_call: TRBV6-1
d_call: -
j_call: TRBJ2-5
cdr3_nt: TGTGCCAGCAGTGATGGTCTCGAAGAGACCCAGTACTTC
cdr3_aa: CASSDGLEETQYF

clone_size: -
v_call: TRBV5-1
d_call: -
j_call: TRBJ1-2
cdr3_nt: TGCGCCAGCAGCCCTATAACAGCCTTCTATGGCTACACCTTC
cdr3_aa: CASSPITAFYGYTF

clone_size: -
v_call: TRBV9
d_call: TRBD2
j_call: TRBJ2-5
cdr3_nt: TGTGCCAGCAGCCCTCTAGCGGGAGGTGGAGGAGAAGAGACCCAGTACTTC
cdr3_aa: CASSPLAGGGGEETQYF

clone_size: -
v_call: TRBV7-3
d_call: TRBD1
j_call: TRBJ2-2
cdr3_nt: TGTGCCAGCAGCCCCGGGACAGGTCGGAGCACCGGGGAGCTGTTTTTT
cdr3_aa: CASSPGTGRSTGELFF

clone_size: -
v_call: TRBV11-2
d_call: -
j_call: TRBJ2-3
cdr3_nt: TGTGCCAGCAAGTACCGGCTAACCACAGATACGCAGTATTTT
cdr3_aa: CASKYRLTTDTQYF

clone_size: -
v_call: TRBV9
d_call: -
j_call: TRBJ2-5
cdr3_nt: TGTGCCAGCAGCGTAGTCGGGGGGCAGGGAACCCAGTACTTC
cdr3_aa: CASSVVGGQGTQYF

clone_size: -
v_call: TRBV9
d_call: -
j_call: TRBJ2-7
cdr3_nt: TGTGCCAGCAGTCCCGGCCGGGGGGCGGGCACCTACGAGCAGTACTTC
cdr3_aa: CASSPGRGAGTYEQYF

clone_size: -
v_call: TRBV28
d_call: -
j_call: TRBJ1-4
cdr3_nt: TGTGCCAGCAGTTTATCCCGGCCCGACAGAGGTGAAAAACTGTTTTTT
cdr3_aa: CASSLSRPDRGEKLFF

clone_size: -
v_call: TRBV18
d_call: TRBD2
j_call: TRBJ2-7
cdr3_nt: TGTGCCAGCTCCCGCACTAGCGGTACCTACGAGCAGTACTTC
cdr3_aa: CASSRTSGTYEQYF

clone_size: -
v_call: TRBV5-6
d_call: -
j_call: TRBJ2-3
cdr3_nt: TGTGCCAGCAGCCCGAGACAGGCAGATACGCAGTATTTT
cdr3_aa: CASSPRQADTQYF

clone_size: -
v_call: TRBV7-8
d_call: -
j_call: TRBJ2-7
cdr3_nt: TGTGCCAGCAGCTTCCAGGCGACCGCCTACGAGCAGTACTTC
cdr3_aa: CASSFQATAYEQYF

clone_size: -
v_call: TRBV20-1
d_call: -
j_call: TRBJ2-1
cdr3_nt: TGCAGTGCTAGGTGGGGAGTTGAGCAGTTCTTC
cdr3_aa: CSARWGVEQFF

clone_size: -
v_call: TRBV9
d_call: TRBD2
j_call: TRBJ2-7
cdr3_nt: TGTGCCAGCAGCGTGGGGGCGGGAGGGCCCTCCTACGAGCAGTACTTC
cdr3_aa: CASSVGAGGPSYEQYF

clone_size: -
v_call: TRBV28
d_call: -
j_call: TRBJ2-5
cdr3_nt: TGTGCCAGCAGTCTCGTCCTCGGGACCCAGTACTTC
cdr3_aa: CASSLVLGTQYF

clone_size: -
v_call: TRBV5-1
d_call: -
j_call: TRBJ1-2
cdr3_nt: TGCGCCAGCAGCTTCGATTGGGGAGGCTATGGCTACACCTTC
cdr3_aa: CASSFDWGGYGYTF

clone_size: -
v_call: TRBV7-3
d_call: -
j_call: TRBJ1-3
cdr3_nt: TGTGCCAGCAGCTTAACCCCCAGGGCGGCTGGAAACACCATATATTTT
cdr3_aa: CASSLTPRAAGNTIYF